The 17 T cell receptor beta chains below come from one sample, sequenced in a study of read filtering for tumor transcriptome and immune sequencing. Molecular barcoded adaptors covering alpha/delta and beta/gamma chains were used on roughly 370 ng RNA. TCRdb fed the reads into MiXCR, producing one record per CDR3 protein. In the table there are 50,000 to 65,000 distinct CDR3 sequences, around 21% of which are singletons. Sequencing was carried out using a population of CD138-negative cells sorted from bone marrow. The receptors come from a donor at least 40 years old with multiple myeloma.

The chain employs TRBV20-1 and TRBJ2-3; D not certain. Germline-derived CDR1 and CDR2 are DFQATT and SNEGSKA (reference sequence). The V and J ends lost 6 bases and 1 base respectively, with 11 bases between them. This CDR3 contains 13 residues. The CDR3 DNA follows: TGCAGTGCCCCGGGTACCGGCACAGATACGCAGTATTTT. As protein: CSAPGTGTDTQYF.

On this clonotype itself: This may arise from a read error, as a much more abundant clone is one base away. Given the absence of the conserved phenylalanine or tryptophan at the CDR3 end, a read error is likely. The chain couples TRBV11-3 to TRBJ2-1; 10 bases fit TRBD2. V gave up 3 bases and J gave up 8 bases; unmatched junction bases: 10. This CDR3 is built from 16 residues. Germline CDR1 is SGHNT and CDR2 is YENEEA. CDR3 sequence (DNA): TGTGCCAGCAGCTTTGAAGCGGGAGGGCCTAGAGATGAGCAGTTCCTC. It yields the protein CASSFEAGGPRDEQFL.

A word on this clonotype: This clone may be a read error of a much larger clone one base away. The rearrangement links TRBV29-1 to TRBJ1-2, with D possibly being TRBD1 (5 bases). The V and J ends lost 1 base and 13 bases respectively, with 22 bases between them. The CDR3 is made up of 14 amino acids. Germline-derived CDR1 and CDR2 are SQVTM and ANQGSEA. The CDR3 DNA sequence: TGCAGCGTTGAAGGTCCCCGGGGGAGATTTGACTGCACCTTC. Amino acids: CSVEGPRGRFDCTF.

This clonotype has a count of ten or more. The chain links TRBV4-1 to TRBJ2-1; TRBD1 matches at 8 bases. In germline, CDR1 is MGHRA, CDR2 YSYEKL. There are 15 residues in the CDR3. After removal of 2 bases from V and 5 bases from J, the junction contained 5 bases not matched to a gene. CDR3 amino acids: CASSQRAGGHNEQFF. DNA for the CDR3: TGCGCCAGCAGCCAACGGGCAGGGGGCCACAATGAGCAGTTCTTC.

This clonotype came up many times. This chain uses TRBV11-2 with TRBJ1-5; D remains ambiguous. Per the germline V gene, CDR1 is SGHAT and CDR2 is FQNNGV. The V and J ends lost 4 bases and 3 bases respectively, with 4 bases between them. This CDR3 is 12 amino acids long. CDR3 nucleotides: TGTGCCAGCAGCTCCACCAATCAGCCCCAGCATTTT. Its translation is CASSSTNQPQHF.

This clonotype has ten or more counts. The chain joins TRBV7-6 to TRBJ2-5, with D possibly being TRBD1 (6 bases). Germline V gene sequence: CDR1 SGHVS, CDR2 FNYEAQ. This CDR3 spans 13 amino acids. Between the trimmed V and J ends, which lost 5 bases and 2 bases, there was a span of 9 bases. In DNA form, the CDR3 reads TGTGCCAGCAGCGACGACAGGCAAGAGACCCAGTACTTC. Its protein is CASSDDRQETQYF.

Regarding this clonotype: A read error is possible here, since a much larger clone lies one base away. The CDR3 sequence is CASSLDRVAGELFF. The CDR3 DNA follows: TGCGCCAGCAGCTTGGACAGGGTGGCCGGGGAGCTGTTTTTT. The rearrangement links TRBV5-1 to TRBJ2-2, with D possibly being TRBD1 (6 bases). Germline CDR1 reads SGHRS; CDR2 reads YFSETQ. V lost 0 bases and J 6 bases, leaving 9 bases between the germline ends. This CDR3 has 14 amino acids.

The table lists this clonotype with many counts. V is TRBV5-6 and J is TRBJ2-1; 9 bases fit TRBD2. The CDR3 length is 18 residues. Unmatched junction bases numbered 11, after V lost 0 bases and J lost 4 bases. Germline CDR1 and CDR2: SGHDT and YYEEEE. Written as DNA, the CDR3 is TGTGCCAGCAGCTTGGAGTATGCGGGGGGGTCGGGATACAATGAGCAGTTCTTC. It codes for CASSLEYAGGSGYNEQFF. The variable domain in full, completed from reference TRBV5-6 and TRBJ2-1, reads DAGVTQSPTHLIKTRGQQVTLRCSPKSGHDTVSWYQQALGQGPQFIFQYYEEEERQRGNFPDRFSGHQFPNYSSELNVNALLLGDSALYLCASSLEYAGGSGYNEQFFGPGTRLTVL.

This clonotype showed up many times. CDR3 bases: TGCGCCAGCAGCGAGAAGGGCCCTTATAGCAATCAGCCCCAGCATTTT. Translated: CASSEKGPYSNQPQHF. The chain links TRBV5-1 to TRBJ1-5; D is unresolved. Trimming removed 4 bases at V and 0 bases at J, with 14 bases between. Germline CDR1 is SGHRS and CDR2 is YFSETQ. CDR3 length: 16 amino acids.

In this sample, this clonotype turned up many times. The chain employs TRBV20-1 and TRBJ1-1; D is undetermined. Germline V gene data show CDR1 as DFQATT and CDR2 as SNEGSKA (reference sequence). This CDR3 comprises 12 residues. Trimming cost V 3 bases and J 6 bases, with 11 bases left between them. The CDR3 loop reads CSASGNAAEAFF. In DNA, the CDR3 is TGCAGTGCTAGCGGAAATGCCGCTGAAGCTTTCTTT.

This clonotype has only a few counts. The chain links TRBV7-9 to TRBJ2-2; D is perhaps TRBD1 (5 bases). The CDR3 sequence is 15 residues long. Germline-derived CDR1 and CDR2 are SEHNR and FQNEAQ (reference sequence). V shed 6 bases and J shed 4 bases, with 15 bases lying between them. CDR3 sequence: CASSKPTGATGELFF. CDR3 coding DNA: TGTGCCAGCAGTAAGCCTACAGGTGCCACCGGGGAGCTGTTTTTT.

In its sample, this clonotype was seen many times. This sequence joins TRBV3-1 and TRBJ2-4; the match to TRBD2 covers 11 bases. The length of the CDR3 is 13 residues. The V gene's germline CDR1 is LGHDT and CDR2 YNNKEL (reference sequence). V was pared by 10 bases and J by 6 bases, with 5 bases of the junction left unmatched. The CDR3 is CATSTSGINIQYF. The CDR3 nucleotides read TGTGCCACTTCGACTAGCGGGATAAACATTCAGTACTTC.

This clonotype was seen at least ten times. The rearrangement joins TRBV10-2 to TRBJ2-7, with TRBD2 matching over 10 bases. CDR3 length: 15 residues. V lost 3 bases to trimming and J lost 6 bases; unmatched junction nucleotides: 8. CDR1 WSHSY and CDR2 SAAADI come from the germline V gene. The CDR3, as DNA: TGCGCCAGCAGTGATATGGCTAGCGGGAGTGGCGAGCAGTACTTC. It translates to CASSDMASGSGEQYF.

Ten or more counts support this clonotype. The chain links TRBV12-3 or TRBV12-4 to TRBJ1-5; TRBD1 might be the D (6 bases). This CDR3 has 13 amino acids. V dropped 3 bases and J dropped 6 bases, with 9 bases sitting between them. CDR3 sequence reads: CASSFRGLQPQHF. In DNA form, the CDR3 reads TGTGCCAGCAGTTTTCGGGGGCTTCAGCCCCAGCATTTT.

This clonotype appeared many times. This sequence joins TRBV7-3 and TRBJ2-1, with D tentatively TRBD1 or TRBD2 (5 bases each). CDR1 and CDR2 from the germline V gene are SGHTA and FQGTGA. The CDR3 spans 14 residues. V gave up 3 bases and J gave up 5 bases, with 11 bases separating them. CDR3 amino acids: CASSFAGAHNEQFF. CDR3 bases: TGTGCCAGCAGCTTTGCCGGGGCCCACAATGAGCAGTTCTTC.

This clonotype has at least ten counts. The chain is built from TRBV5-1 and TRBJ2-1, with a possible D match to TRBD2 (6 bases). CDR1 is SGHRS, CDR2 YFSETQ, per germline. CDR3 size: 16 residues. Trimming removed 0 bases from V and 4 bases from J, with 14 bases in between. Here the CDR3 reads CASSLGEERPYNEQFF. For the CDR3, the DNA is TGCGCCAGCAGCTTGGGGGAGGAGAGACCTTACAATGAGCAGTTCTTC.

This clonotype was detected only a few times. This CDR3 fails to terminate in the conserved phenylalanine or tryptophan, so it likely reflects a read error. The DNA is omitted, as the CDR3 cannot be located on it reliably, and the CDR3 follows TCRdb's listing. The chain combines TRBV23-1 with TRBJ2-7; the table's D call, TRBD1, has no DNA check behind it. TRBV23-1 is an ORF for which the function is uncertain. Inclusive of both ends, the CDR3 amounts to 11 amino acids. The CDR3 sequence: CASSQFEGGVL.